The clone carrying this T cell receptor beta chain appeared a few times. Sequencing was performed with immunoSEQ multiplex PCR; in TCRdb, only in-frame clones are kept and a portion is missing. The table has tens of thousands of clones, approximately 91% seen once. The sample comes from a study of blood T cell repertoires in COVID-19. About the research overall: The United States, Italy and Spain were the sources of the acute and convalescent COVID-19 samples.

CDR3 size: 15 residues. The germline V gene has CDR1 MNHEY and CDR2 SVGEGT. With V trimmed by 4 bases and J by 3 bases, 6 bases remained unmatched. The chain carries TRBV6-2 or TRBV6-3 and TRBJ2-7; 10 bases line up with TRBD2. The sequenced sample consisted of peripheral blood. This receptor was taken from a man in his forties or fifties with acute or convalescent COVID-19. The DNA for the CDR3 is TGTGCCAGCAGTTTCACTTCTAGCGGGAGCTACGAGCAGTACTTC. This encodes CASSFTSSGSYEQYF.